The rows below give T cell receptor beta chains drawn from one sample of a study of blood T cell repertoires in COVID-19. Assay used: immunoSEQ multiplex PCR; TCRdb lists only in-frame clones, some missing. This sample has roughly 170,000 clones, with about 90% found just once. The sequenced material came from peripheral blood. These receptors all come from an older man with active or convalescent COVID-19. The CDR3 runs from the conserved cysteine through the conserved F or W. Fields, in order: J gene, V gene, CDR3 protein.

j_call: TRBJ1-2
v_call: TRBV5-4
cdr3_aa: CASSLDRELWGYTF

j_call: TRBJ2-1
v_call: TRBV19
cdr3_aa: CASSISGQGLYNEQFF

j_call: TRBJ2-1
v_call: TRBV9
cdr3_aa: CASSVSGNYNEQFF

j_call: TRBJ2-5
v_call: TRBV6-6
cdr3_aa: CASSTPGGGFGETQYF

j_call: TRBJ2-5
v_call: TRBV5-1
cdr3_aa: CASSRGGGERETQYF

j_call: TRBJ1-5
v_call: TRBV19
cdr3_aa: CASSIGTGGNQPQHF

j_call: TRBJ1-1
v_call: TRBV5-1
cdr3_aa: CASSLGFQTEAFF

j_call: TRBJ1-2
v_call: TRBV19
cdr3_aa: CASSTSGQVNYGYTF

j_call: TRBJ2-1
v_call: TRBV27
cdr3_aa: CASSRPSRGYNEQFF

j_call: TRBJ1-1
v_call: TRBV6-6
cdr3_aa: CASTLAGGHTEAFF

j_call: TRBJ2-2
v_call: TRBV19
cdr3_aa: CASRVTSANTGELFF

j_call: TRBJ2-2
v_call: TRBV23-1
cdr3_aa: CASTAQRGEDTGELFF

j_call: TRBJ1-2
v_call: TRBV2
cdr3_aa: CASRRNGPNYGYTF

j_call: TRBJ1-6
v_call: TRBV9
cdr3_aa: CASSPRPGNSPLHF

j_call: TRBJ2-1
v_call: TRBV18
cdr3_aa: CASSLSWGDYNEQFF

j_call: TRBJ1-3
v_call: TRBV6-5
cdr3_aa: CASTPDRGNTIYF

j_call: TRBJ2-2
v_call: TRBV6-4
cdr3_aa: CASSTSGPTGELFF

j_call: TRBJ1-2
v_call: TRBV6-5
cdr3_aa: CASSGGGNYGYTF

j_call: TRBJ2-5
v_call: TRBV7-9
cdr3_aa: CASSLAQGALIQETQYF

j_call: TRBJ1-5
v_call: TRBV7-2
cdr3_aa: CASSLVLQPQHF

j_call: TRBJ1-1
v_call: TRBV4-3
cdr3_aa: CASSQGYLNTEAFF

j_call: TRBJ2-3
v_call: TRBV9
cdr3_aa: CASTPAGDRRADTQYF

j_call: TRBJ2-2
v_call: TRBV5-1
cdr3_aa: CASSLRGGNTGELFF

j_call: TRBJ2-1
v_call: TRBV4-3
cdr3_aa: CASSPTQGMYSYNEQFF

j_call: TRBJ1-2
v_call: TRBV27
cdr3_aa: CASSRGGGVDGYTF

j_call: TRBJ1-3
v_call: TRBV5-1
cdr3_aa: CASSLGQDSGNTIYF

j_call: TRBJ1-2
v_call: TRBV7-8
cdr3_aa: CASSPTRTDYGYTF

j_call: TRBJ1-2
v_call: TRBV4-3
cdr3_aa: CASSQERSLGDGYTF

j_call: TRBJ2-7
v_call: TRBV10-3
cdr3_aa: CAISEGASGTSYEQYF

j_call: TRBJ2-2
v_call: TRBV19
cdr3_aa: CASNNHGVGRDTGELFF

j_call: TRBJ2-2
v_call: TRBV29-1
cdr3_aa: CSVRDTTTGELFF

j_call: TRBJ1-4
v_call: TRBV28
cdr3_aa: CASSSPRGQGSVKLFF